These 21 T cell receptor beta chains were sequenced from one sample in a study of blood T cell repertoires in COVID-19 (dated by TCRdb to between 2020 and 2021). The library was built by means of the immunoSEQ multiplex PCR assay. What TCRdb holds here is the immuneACCESS table cut down to in-frame rearrangements. Part of the clones is not present; checked against another copy, under half of the missing clones reflect an unresolved V gene, and the others are unexplained. A total of hundreds of thousands of clones appear in this sample, around 90% of them only once. The ten largest clones add up to 7.2% of the sample. The material sequenced was peripheral blood. The receptors originated from a man aged 60 to 75 who had recovered from COVID-19.

This clone was seen once. J is TRBJ1-6 and V is TRBV7-9, with 9 bases fitting TRBD1. J lost 7 bases, V lost 0 bases, and 1 base had no gene match. Germline loops: CDR1 SEHNR, CDR2 FQNEAQ (reference sequence). The CDR3 has 15 amino acids. CDR3 residues: CASSLAGTGNSPLHF. The CDR3 nucleotides read TGTGCCAGCAGCTTAGCGGGGACAGGGAATTCACCCCTCCACTTT.

This clone was observed once. The J gene is TRBJ1-1, the V gene TRBV13; 8 nucleotides line up with TRBD1. This CDR3 region has 14 residues. The trim removed 3 bases at V and 5 bases at J, leaving 5 bases unmatched. The germline CDR1 and CDR2 sequences are PRHDT and FYEKMQ (reference sequence). The CDR3, as DNA: TGTGCCAGCAGCTTCTTTGACAGGGGAACTGAAGCTTTCTTT. Its translation: CASSFFDRGTEAFF.

The V and J genes are TRBV7-9 and TRBJ2-2; D may be TRBD2 (5 bases). The CDR3 spans 14 residues. The ends were cut back, 5 bases at V and 2 bases at J, with 9 bases in the middle. Germline V CDR1 and CDR2: SEHNR, FQNEAQ (reference sequence). CDR3 sequence: CASSPGLNTGELFF. CDR3 DNA: TGTGCCAGCAGCCCCGGACTCAACACCGGGGAGCTGTTTTTT.

The genes are TRBV27 and TRBJ1-6; D call uncertain. There are 14 residues in the CDR3. Germline-derived CDR1 and CDR2 are MNHEY and SMNVEV (reference sequence). V was trimmed by 3 bases and J by 5 bases, leaving 8 bases between them. For the CDR3, the DNA is TGTGCCAGCAGTTTTCACGGGAATAATTCACCCCTCCACTTT. This translates into CASSFHGNNSPLHF.

J is TRBJ2-4 and V is TRBV28; D not resolved. This CDR3 has 14 residues. Germline CDR1 reads MDHEN; CDR2 reads SYDVKM. V lost 6 bases and J lost 0, with 9 bases in between. The DNA for the CDR3 is TGTGCCAGCAGCCAGACTGTAGCCAAAAACATTCAGTACTTC. The encoded protein is CASSQTVAKNIQYF.

Concerning this clone itself: A much larger clonotype is one base distant, so this may be a read error. This chain joins TRBV6-1 and TRBJ1-2, with D perhaps matching TRBD1 (6 bases). CDR1 MNHNS and CDR2 SASEGT come from the germline V gene. V lost 5 bases to trimming and J lost 2 bases, with 6 bases between them. CDR3 length: 12 residues. The DNA of the CDR3 is TGTGCCAGCAGTCAGGGGAACTATGGCTACACCTTC. It is translated as CASSQGNYGYTF.

The V call is TRBV2, the J call TRBJ2-1; TRBD2 agrees at 13 bases. This CDR3 is built from 14 residues. The germline gives CDR1 SNHLY, CDR2 FYNNEI. V lost 7 bases, J lost 6 bases, and 3 bases stayed unmatched. Here the CDR3 DNA reads TGTGCCAGCATCCGGACTAGCGGGGGCAATGAGCAGTTCTTC. Protein: CASIRTSGGNEQFF.

The chain has TRBV27 and TRBJ1-5; a weak D match, TRBD1 (5 bases). Germline-derived CDR1 and CDR2 are MNHEY and SMNVEV (reference sequence). The CDR3 loop spans 12 amino acids. V lost 6 bases to trimming and J lost 4 bases, with 7 bases between them. Written as DNA, the CDR3 is TGTGCCAGCAGCAACAGGAATCAGCCCCAGCATTTT. Its translation: CASSNRNQPQHF.

The J gene is TRBJ2-7, the V gene TRBV7-9; 9 bases are a match to TRBD1. From germline, CDR1 is SEHNR and CDR2 FQNEAQ (reference sequence). The CDR3 spans 14 residues. V shed 4 bases and J 5 bases; nucleotides not matched to a gene: 6. This chain's CDR3 is CASSYAGQGDEQYV. DNA of the CDR3: TGTGCCAGCAGCTACGCGGGACAGGGAGACGAGCAGTACGTC.

The chain recombines TRBV9 with TRBJ2-1, with D uncertain. The CDR3 consists of 11 residues. Germline-derived CDR1 and CDR2 are SGDLS and YYNGEE. V dropped 4 bases and J dropped 9 bases, with 8 bases sitting between them. CDR3 sequence: CASSPHSEQFF. CDR3 in DNA: TGTGCCAGCAGCCCCCATAGTGAGCAGTTCTTC.

CDR3 protein: CASSQTKGAGNTIYF. The DNA of the CDR3 is TGTGCCAGCAGCCAGACAAAGGGGGCGGGAAACACCATATATTTT. This chain connects TRBV3-1 (or the pseudogene TRBV3-2) to TRBJ1-3, with 7 bases lining up with TRBD1. The CDR3 covers 15 residues. Per the germline V gene, CDR1 is LGHDT and CDR2 is YNNKEL (reference sequence). V dropped 3 bases and J dropped 4; count of bases not matched to a gene: 6.

V is TRBV5-8 and J is TRBJ2-5; maybe TRBD1 (6 bases). Trimming cost V 4 bases and J 2 bases, with 18 bases left between them. The CDR3 consists of 16 residues. Germline CDR1 is SGHTS and CDR2 is YDEGEE. The CDR3 coding sequence is TGTGCCAGCAGCGAAGGCAGGGGTGGATATCAAGAGACCCAGTACTTC. Residues: CASSEGRGGYQETQYF.

J is TRBJ1-2 and V is TRBV27; 9 bases are a match to TRBD1. Germline loops: CDR1 MNHEY, CDR2 SMNVEV (reference sequence). The junction had 5 bases not matched to a gene; V was cut back by 6 bases and J by 6 bases. This CDR3 region has 13 residues. CDR3 in DNA: TGTGCCAGCAGACAAACAGGGGGCCATGGCTACACCTTC. It is translated as CASRQTGGHGYTF.

The chain has TRBV5-5 and TRBJ2-3; 11 nucleotides match TRBD2. Per germline, CDR1 SGHKS and CDR2 YYEKEE (reference sequence). J lost 5 bases, V lost 5 bases, and 7 bases had no gene match. This CDR3 is built from 15 residues. The CDR3 protein is CASSPLAGAGDTQYF. The CDR3 DNA is TGTGCCAGCAGTCCACTAGCGGGGGCGGGAGATACGCAGTATTTT.

The V and J genes are TRBV6-1 and TRBJ1-2, with TRBD1 matching 8 bases. Trimming took 0 bases from V and 7 from J; bases not matched to a gene: 10. Germline V gives CDR1 MNHNS, CDR2 SASEGT. CDR3 length equals 16 residues. The CDR3 coding sequence is TGTGCCAGCAGTGAAGCAGGAACAGGGGGGAAGGGTGGCTACACCTTC. Its translation: CASSEAGTGGKGGYTF.

V gene TRBV27 combines with J gene TRBJ2-1, with 14 bases fitting TRBD2. V shed 3 bases, J shed 6 bases, and the junction held 1 base outside the gene matches. CDR3 length equals 15 residues. CDR1 is MNHEY and CDR2 is SMNVEV in the germline V gene (reference sequence). CDR3: CASSLGLAGVNEQFF. CDR3 DNA sequence: TGTGCCAGCAGTTTGGGACTAGCGGGGGTCAATGAGCAGTTCTTC.

This clone came up a few times. This sequence joins TRBV19 and TRBJ1-5; 9 bases agree with TRBD1. Germline assignment: CDR1 LNHDA and CDR2 SQIVND (reference sequence). The CDR3 spans 19 residues. The V segment lost 2 bases and the J segment 2 bases; nucleotides outside the gene matches: 13. The CDR3 spells CASSILGGQGELGNQPQHF. CDR3 DNA sequence: TGTGCCAGTAGTATATTGGGGGGACAGGGAGAGTTGGGCAATCAGCCCCAGCATTTT.

The chain is built from TRBV28 and TRBJ2-5, with D possibly being TRBD2 (6 bases). The V gene's germline CDR1 is MDHEN and CDR2 SYDVKM. The CDR3 length is 15 residues. The V gene lost 6 bases and the J gene lost 5 bases, with 19 bases spanning the gap. The CDR3 nucleotides read TGTGCCAGCAGCCGCCTCCGGGACTTCCGTGAGACCCAGTACTTC. Translated, it gives CASSRLRDFRETQYF.

The chain employs TRBV3-1 (or the pseudogene TRBV3-2) and TRBJ1-3; 7 nucleotides match TRBD1. The CDR3 spans 14 residues. After removal of 5 bases from V and 2 bases from J, the junction contained 3 bases not matched to a gene. The germline CDR1 and CDR2 sequences are LGHDT and YNNKEL (reference sequence). Here the CDR3 DNA reads TGTGCCAGCAGCACGCAGGGGGCTGGAAACACCATATATTTT. Its translation is CASSTQGAGNTIYF.

The genes are TRBV7-2 and TRBJ2-5; D may be TRBD2 (6 bases). Trimming took 5 bases from V and 4 from J, leaving 17 bases between them. Germline V CDR1 and CDR2: SGHTA, FQGNSA. This CDR3 spans 15 amino acids. CDR3 nucleotide sequence: TGTGCCAGCAGCGTGGGACTGAGAAAGGGAGAGACCCAGTACTTC. It encodes CASSVGLRKGETQYF.

The chain uses TRBV9 and TRBJ1-6, with 9 bases lining up with TRBD1. After removal of 4 bases from V and 9 bases from J, the junction contained 8 bases not matched to a gene. Germline values: CDR1 SGDLS, CDR2 YYNGEE. The CDR3 sequence is 15 residues long. Written as DNA, the CDR3 is TGTGCCAGCAGCTACGGGACAGGGTATTCTTCACCCCTCCACTTT. Amino acids: CASSYGTGYSSPLHF.